This passage covers 27 T cell receptor beta chains from one sample sequenced in a study of T cells in Graves' hyperthyroidism and ophthalmopathy. What was amplified from RNA transcripts were TCR beta CDR3 regions. Primed by the HTBI set, a first-round RT-PCR was run on the TCR CDR3. TCRdb ran MiXCR on the multiplex PCR reads and lists one entry per CDR3 protein. The sample holds around 520,000 distinct CDR3 sequences, over 13% seen once. The sample comprised blood. Every receptor here comes from a woman between 18 and 29 years old with Graves' hyperthyroidism.

The chain carries TRBV29-1 and TRBJ1-4, with unresolved D. Trimming took off 5 bases at V and 7 bases at J, with 14 bases between the two ends. The CDR3 is 13 amino acids. From germline, CDR1 is SQVTM and CDR2 ANQGSEA. CDR3 amino acids: CSVNKVVGEKLFF. The CDR3 DNA follows: TGCAGCGTTAACAAGGTTGTCGGTGAAAAACTGTTTTTT.

This clonotype was recorded at least ten times. This sequence joins TRBV19 and TRBJ1-1; D is ambiguous. This CDR3 has 14 amino acids. V shed 7 bases and J shed 4 bases, with 16 bases lying between them. CDR1 LNHDA and CDR2 SQIVND come from the germline V gene (reference sequence). The CDR3 reads CASTLGHSSTEAFF. CDR3 sequence (DNA): TGTGCCAGTACCCTCGGGCATTCGAGCACTGAAGCTTTCTTT.

The table lists this clonotype with many counts. The J gene is TRBJ1-2, the V gene TRBV12-3 or TRBV12-4; TRBD1 aligns across 11 bases. Trimming took 0 bases from V and 8 from J; bases not matched to a gene: 2. The CDR3 is 14 amino acids. The CDR3 nucleotides read TGTGCCAGCAGTTTAGCCGGGACAGGGGGAGGCTACACCTTC. Protein sequence: CASSLAGTGGGYTF.

This clonotype was seen many times. The genes are TRBV28 and TRBJ2-2, with D possibly matching TRBD2 (7 bases). The CDR3 runs to 15 residues. Germline V gives CDR1 MDHEN, CDR2 SYDVKM. Trimming removed 2 bases from V and 6 bases from J, with 13 bases in between. The CDR3 sequence: CASSLRGGPPGELFF. In DNA form, the CDR3 reads TGTGCCAGCAGTTTAAGGGGGGGCCCCCCCGGGGAGCTGTTTTTT.

This clonotype was seen at least ten times. The chain couples TRBV10-3 to TRBJ1-2; unclear D gene. Germline loops: CDR1 ENHRY, CDR2 SYGVKD. V was trimmed by 2 bases and J by 4 bases, leaving 2 bases between them. This CDR3 contains 11 residues. As DNA, the CDR3 is TGTGCCATCAGTGAGACCTATGGCTACACCTTC. Protein product: CAISETYGYTF.

This clonotype was detected ten times or more. The chain links TRBV2 to TRBJ2-7, with D maybe TRBD1 (6 bases). CDR3 length: 12 residues. V gave up 4 bases and J gave up 11 bases, with 15 bases separating them. Germline V gene lookup returns CDR1 SNHLY and CDR2 FYNNEI. Here the CDR3 DNA reads TGTGCCAGCAGTGCTTCCGGGACATGGAAGTACGTC. This translates into CASSASGTWKYV.

This rearrangement joins TRBV7-9 to TRBJ1-2; the match to TRBD1 covers 12 bases. The CDR3 consists of 16 residues. The junction had 11 bases not matched to a gene; V was cut back by 5 bases and J by 7 bases. Germline lookup yields CDR1 SEHNR and CDR2 FQNEAQ (reference sequence). The CDR3 loop is CASSLYGTGGSFGYTF. Written as DNA, the CDR3 is TGTGCCAGCAGCCTATACGGGACAGGGGGCAGTTTTGGCTACACCTTC.

The table lists this clonotype with many counts. This rearrangement joins TRBV27 to TRBJ2-7; 8 bases map to TRBD1. Germline CDR1 and CDR2: MNHEY and SMNVEV (reference sequence). The CDR3 is 16 amino acids. V lost 5 bases, J lost 3 bases, and 12 bases stayed unmatched. Written as DNA, the CDR3 is TGTGCCAGCAGTGTCAGACCTGGGACAGGATACTACGAGCAGTACTTC. Translating it yields CASSVRPGTGYYEQYF.

This clonotype was seen more than once but under ten times. The chain uses TRBV20-1 and TRBJ2-3; no reliable D call. Looked up from germline, CDR1 is DFQATT and CDR2 is SNEGSKA (reference sequence). The germline V and J ends were trimmed by 3 bases and 3 bases, with 13 bases remaining between them. The CDR3 loop spans 14 amino acids. The DNA of the CDR3 is TGCAGTGCTAGTCAGCTAGAACGAACAGATACGCAGTATTTT. Amino acid sequence: CSASQLERTDTQYF.

The J gene is TRBJ2-4, the V gene TRBV9; the match to TRBD2 covers 10 bases. This CDR3 comprises 14 residues. CDR1 is SGDLS and CDR2 is YYNGEE in the germline V gene. V lost 3 bases to trimming and J lost 5 bases; unmatched junction nucleotides: 2. CDR3 region: CASSALAGENIQYF. CDR3 nucleotide sequence: TGTGCCAGCAGCGCCCTAGCGGGAGAAAACATTCAGTACTTC.

This clonotype was found a few times. The rearrangement uses TRBV10-3 and TRBJ2-1; 8 nucleotides match TRBD2. Germline CDR1 is ENHRY and CDR2 is SYGVKD. Trimming removed 2 bases from V and 2 bases from J; junction bases left unmatched: 5. This CDR3 is built from 16 residues. The CDR3 sequence: CAISERTSYPYNEQFF. CDR3 nucleotide sequence: TGTGCCATCAGTGAGCGGACTAGCTACCCCTACAATGAGCAGTTCTTC.

The chain has TRBV4-1 and TRBJ1-2, with D perhaps matching TRBD1 (5 bases). Trimming took off 5 bases at V and 4 bases at J, with 14 bases between the two ends. Germline V lookup: CDR1 MGHRA, CDR2 YSYEKL. This CDR3 is 14 amino acids long. The CDR3 loop reads CASSWPGTPYGYTF. The CDR3 nucleotides read TGCGCCAGCAGCTGGCCCGGGACCCCCTATGGCTACACCTTC.

This clonotype was counted many times. The rearrangement uses TRBV30 and TRBJ2-5; possible D gene TRBD2, 5 bases. This CDR3 is built from 14 residues. Germline CDR1 reads GTSNPN; CDR2 reads SVGIG (reference sequence). V was shortened by 1 base and J by 5 bases, with 14 bases between the two germline ends. CDR3: CAWSAGLPWETQYF. The CDR3 DNA reads as TGTGCCTGGAGTGCTGGACTGCCGTGGGAGACCCAGTACTTC.

This clonotype was observed a handful of times. This rearrangement joins TRBV15 to TRBJ1-2, with D hard to call. The CDR3 is 13 residues long. V dropped 5 bases and J dropped 7 bases, with 14 bases sitting between them. Germline V gene lookup returns CDR1 LNHNV and CDR2 YYDKDF (reference sequence). As DNA, the CDR3 is TGTGCCACCAGCCGACGGGCATACAGTGGCTACACCTTC. Protein sequence: CATSRRAYSGYTF.

The sample holds a few counts of this clonotype. The chain couples TRBV4-1 to TRBJ2-5, with TRBD2 matching over 12 bases. Germline assignment: CDR1 MGHRA and CDR2 YSYEKL. This CDR3 is built from 15 residues. With 5 bases clipped from V and 5 bases from J, the junction kept 6 bases outside the gene matches. DNA for the CDR3: TGCGCCAGCAGCAGGACTAGCGGGACAGTGGAGACCCAGTACTTC. Translated, it gives CASSRTSGTVETQYF.

This clonotype showed up many times. V and J are TRBV20-1 and TRBJ2-1, with TRBD2 identical over 9 bases. The CDR3 length is 12 residues. Per germline, CDR1 DFQATT and CDR2 SNEGSKA (reference sequence). This CDR3 reads CGASGNYNEQFF. The CDR3 nucleotides are TGCGGGGCTAGCGGGAATTACAATGAGCAGTTCTTC.

This clonotype was counted between two and nine times. The rearrangement joins TRBV27 to TRBJ2-2; TRBD2 matches at 10 bases. CDR1 is MNHEY and CDR2 is SMNVEV in the germline V gene (reference sequence). The CDR3 is 17 amino acids. V was clipped by 4 bases and J by 6 bases; unmatched bases: 11. The CDR3 DNA reads as TGTGCCAGCAGTTCCCCCCGAGGGACTAGCGAGTCCGGGGAGCTGTTTTTT. Its translation is CASSSPRGTSESGELFF.

This clonotype turned up a few times. The chain links TRBV18 to TRBJ2-1; D not certain. This CDR3 region has 13 residues. CDR1 and CDR2 (germline): KGHSH, LQKENI. V was pared by 2 bases and J by 15 bases, with 17 bases between. The CDR3 DNA sequence: TGTGCCAGCTCACCATTGGAGAGCGCAGTGGTGTTCTTC. As protein: CASSPLESAVVFF. The entire variable domain, with the rest obtained from reference TRBV18 and TRBJ2-1, is as follows: NAGVMQNPRHLVRRRGQEARLRCSPMKGHSHVYWYRQLPEEGLKFMVYLQKENIIDESGMPKERFSAEFPKEGPSILRIQQVVRGDSAAYFCASSPLESAVVFFGPGTRLTVL.

V is TRBV6-5 and J is TRBJ2-7; D may be TRBD2 (5 bases). Trimming took 2 bases from V and 7 from J, leaving 12 bases between them. CDR1 is MNHEY, CDR2 SVGAGI, per germline. The CDR3 is made up of 13 amino acids. In nucleotides, the CDR3 is TGTGCCAGCAGTTACCCGGCTAGGAGGGAGCAGTACTTC. It specifies CASSYPARREQYF.

As to this clonotype: A much larger clone differs from this one at a single base, so this may be a read error. The chain couples TRBV7-2 to TRBJ1-2; TRBD1 might be the D (6 bases). Trimming took off 5 bases at V and 3 bases at J, with 10 bases between the two ends. Germline V gives CDR1 SGHTA, CDR2 FQGNSA. CDR3 length: 13 amino acids. The CDR3 sequence is CTSSEDRYYGYTF. CDR3 nucleotides: TGTACCAGCAGCGAAGACAGGTACTATGGCTACACCTTC.

This clonotype was observed many times. The CDR3 coding sequence is TGTGCCAGCAGTTTATCGGCAGGGAATATGTTAGTAGGTGAAAAACTGTTTTTT. The encoded protein is CASSLSAGNMLVGEKLFF. The rearrangement links TRBV28 to TRBJ1-4, with D possibly matching TRBD1 (5 bases). The CDR3 loop spans 18 amino acids. The V and J ends lost 1 base and 7 bases respectively, with 22 bases between them. CDR1 MDHEN and CDR2 SYDVKM come from the germline V gene.

This clonotype was recorded at least ten times. J is TRBJ2-2 and V is TRBV9; TRBD2 aligns across 8 bases. CDR1 and CDR2 (germline): SGDLS, YYNGEE. The V gene end was trimmed by 1 base and the J gene end by 6 bases; junction bases not matched to a gene: 5. This CDR3 is 15 amino acids long. CDR3 nucleotides: TGTGCCAGCAGCGTACGGGAGGGTTACGCCGGGGAGCTGTTTTTT. Translated, it gives CASSVREGYAGELFF.

J is TRBJ1-6 and V is TRBV18; the D is unclear. CDR3 length: 16 residues. The V end lost 5 bases, the J end lost 3 bases, and 14 bases lay between the germline ends. Germline-derived CDR1 and CDR2 are KGHSH and LQKENI. CDR3 sequence (DNA): TGTGCCAGCTCATCTACCGGGCTCCTCTATAATTCACCCCTCCACTTT. It yields the protein CASSSTGLLYNSPLHF.

Ten or more counts support this clonotype. V gene TRBV19 combines with J gene TRBJ2-7, with 8 bases fitting TRBD1. Trimming removed 6 bases from V and 1 base from J; junction bases left unmatched: 5. Germline V gives CDR1 LNHDA, CDR2 SQIVND (reference sequence). This CDR3 spans 14 amino acids. The CDR3 is CASSSTGDSYEQYF. The CDR3 nucleotides read TGTGCCAGTAGCTCGACAGGGGATTCCTACGAGCAGTACTTC. The variable domain in full, completed from reference TRBV19 and TRBJ2-7, reads DGGITQSPKYLFRKEGQNVTLSCEQNLNHDAMYWYRQDPGQGLRLIYYSQIVNDFQKGDIAEGYSVSREKKESFPLTVTSAQKNPTAFYLCASSSTGDSYEQYFGPGTRLTVT.

The chain recombines TRBV6-4 with TRBJ1-1; no reliable D call. Germline CDR1 is MRHNA and CDR2 is SNTAGT. The CDR3 is 13 amino acids. With 2 bases removed from V and 4 bases from J, the gap between germline ends came to 8 bases. CDR3 protein: CASSDREGTEAFF. CDR3 nucleotides: TGTGCCAGCAGTGACAGGGAAGGCACTGAAGCTTTCTTT.

This clonotype has only a few counts. The chain carries TRBV6-5 and TRBJ2-1; maybe TRBD2 (5 bases). Trimming took off 2 bases at V and 8 bases at J, with 10 bases between the two ends. CDR3 length: 13 amino acids. Germline V gene sequence: CDR1 MNHEY, CDR2 SVGAGI. The CDR3 nucleotides read TGTGCCAGCAGTTACGGGAGAAGCGATGAGCAGTTCTTC. Translating gives CASSYGRSDEQFF.

V gene TRBV3-1 combines with J gene TRBJ2-7, with D tentatively TRBD1 (5 bases). The V gene lost 2 bases and the J gene lost 0 bases, with 14 bases spanning the gap. Germline assignment: CDR1 LGHDT and CDR2 YNNKEL (reference sequence). The CDR3 has 16 amino acids. DNA of the CDR3: TGTGCCAGCAGCCAATCCTCTAGGGGTCACTCCTACGAGCAGTACTTC. Residues: CASSQSSRGHSYEQYF.